These T cell receptor beta chains were read from a single sample in a study of blood T cell repertoires in COVID-19. TCRdb's copy holds only in-frame clones and misses some; the assay was immunoSEQ multiplex PCR. The repertoire holds about 160,000 clones, with 82% as singletons. The sequencing input was PBMCs or T cells enriched from blood (not recorded which). All receptors come from a man aged 55 to 70 who had recovered from COVID-19. CDR3s include the opening cysteine and the closing phenylalanine or tryptophan. Each record gives: V gene, CDR3 protein.

V gene: TRBV3-1/TRBV3-2; CDR3 protein: CASSPVRGAKNIQYF
V gene: TRBV3-1/TRBV3-2; CDR3 protein: CASSQAPPDRGRIDTQYF
V gene: TRBV29-1; CDR3 protein: CSVEPGGYTF
V gene: TRBV5-4; CDR3 protein: CASWPRLAVVNNEQFF
V gene: TRBV28; CDR3 protein: CASAPGGETQYF
V gene: TRBV9; CDR3 protein: CASSLREGASYNEQFF
V gene: TRBV5-1; CDR3 protein: CASSGRGYEQYF
V gene: TRBV30; CDR3 protein: CAWKIGRGMDRVKGYTF
V gene: TRBV7-2; CDR3 protein: CASSFGGDGYNEQFF
V gene: TRBV2; CDR3 protein: CASIGGAGNTGELFF
V gene: TRBV11-3; CDR3 protein: CASSPPGGPNINTEAFF
V gene: TRBV4-2; CDR3 protein: CASSQGQGIQPQHF
V gene: TRBV9; CDR3 protein: CASSVAIGQGNEQFF
V gene: TRBV7-9; CDR3 protein: CASSRVREGLETQYF